The present T cell receptor beta chain was sequenced within a study of blood T cell repertoires in COVID-19. About the study: Italy, Spain and the United States were the sources of the convalescent and acute COVID-19 samples. T cells, B-cell-depleted T cells, or PBMCs supplied cDNA or gDNA.

This clone was detected only a few times. Mismatch with germline at one junction end may stem from a read error. CDR3 length: 12 residues. Germline CDR1 MNHEY, CDR2 SVGEGT. Source study methods: Reference gene primer amplification yielded estimated nucleated cell counts. Assay: immunoSEQ multiplex PCR; the TCRdb copy retains only in-frame clones and omits some. V, J and clone size derive from that table, while D and trimming were established from the DNA sequence. This table has a few hundred thousand clones, approximately 91% appearing once. Specimen: peripheral blood. The sequence derives from a human donor in a cohort sampled during active COVID-19. The chain carries TRBV6-2 or TRBV6-3 and TRBJ2-7; no clear D. As DNA, the CDR3 is TGTGCCAGTAGTTCCAGGATCTACGAGCAGTACTTC. This encodes CASSSRIYEQYF.